These 30 T cell receptor beta chains were all obtained from the same sample, sequenced in a study of blood T cell repertoires in COVID-19. Data came from immunoSEQ multiplex PCR; TCRdb stores just in-frame clones and leaves some out. The sample records 350,000 to 450,000 clones, just under 90% being singletons. The sample was PBMCs or T cells enriched from blood (not recorded which). These receptors were obtained from a woman aged 25 to 39 who had recovered from COVID-19.

The chain combines TRBV5-1 with TRBJ2-7; a possible D gene is TRBD1 (6 bases). This CDR3 has 15 residues. Between the trimmed V and J ends, which lost 3 bases and 7 bases, there was a span of 20 bases. Germline CDR1 reads SGHRS; CDR2 reads YFSETQ. The CDR3, as DNA: TGCGCCAGCAGCTCAGGACAGCAAGGGCTTACAGAGCAGTACTTC. Translated: CASSSGQQGLTEQYF. The full variable domain, its missing parts supplied by reference TRBV5-1 and TRBJ2-7, is KAGVTQTPRYLIKTRGQQVTLSCSPISGHRSVSWYQQTPGQGLQFLFEYFSETQRNKGNFPGRFSGRQFSNSRSEMNVSTLELGDSALYLCASSSGQQGLTEQYFGPGTRLTVT.

The chain carries TRBV27 and TRBJ2-7, with 8 bases aligning to TRBD2. The CDR3 extends over 15 amino acids. Germline CDR1 reads MNHEY; CDR2 reads SMNVEV (reference sequence). The J segment lost 4 bases and the V segment lost 7 bases, leaving 12 bases of the junction unmatched. CDR3 loop: CASINRASGPYEQYF. In DNA, the CDR3 is TGTGCCAGCATCAACCGGGCTAGCGGGCCGTACGAGCAGTACTTC.

The chain carries TRBV2 and TRBJ1-6; 9 bases map to TRBD1. V lost 7 bases, J lost 7 bases, and 2 bases stayed unmatched. The CDR3 is 13 residues long. Germline V gene sequence: CDR1 SNHLY, CDR2 FYNNEI. CDR3 DNA: TGTGCCAGCAAGGACAGGGGCAATTCACCCCTCCACTTT. Protein product: CASKDRGNSPLHF.

The chain couples TRBV21-1 to TRBJ2-1; the DNA was not used to check the table's D call, TRBD1. TRBV21-1 is given as a pseudogene. CDR3 length: 15 residues. CDR3 nucleotides: TGTGCCAGCAGCAGTAATAAGGGACAGGGATTTGAGCAGTTCTTC. The encoded protein is CASSSNKGQGFEQFF.

The chain has TRBV5-1 and TRBJ2-5, with 8 nucleotides matching TRBD1. The germline V gene has CDR1 SGHRS and CDR2 YFSETQ. The CDR3 consists of 15 residues. V shed 4 bases, J shed 3 bases, and the junction held 8 bases outside the gene matches. The CDR3 spells CASSQLMGQEETQYF. CDR3 nucleotide sequence: TGCGCCAGCAGCCAACTTATGGGACAGGAAGAGACCCAGTACTTC.

The chain joins TRBV25-1 to TRBJ1-3, with TRBD1 matching over 8 bases. CDR1 and CDR2 (germline): MGHDK, SYGVNS. V shed 2 bases and J 5 bases; nucleotides not matched to a gene: 8. The CDR3 runs 16 residues. Written as DNA, the CDR3 is TGTGCCAGCAGTGAAGCGTGGACAGGGAGAAGAAACACCATATATTTT. Translating it yields CASSEAWTGRRNTIYF.

The chain is built from TRBV5-1 and TRBJ2-1, with 8 positions matching TRBD2. Germline CDR1 and CDR2: SGHRS and YFSETQ. CDR3 length: 15 residues. The ends lost 1 base at V and 5 bases at J; junction bases unmatched: 5. CDR3 amino acids: CASSLSGSLHNEQFF. The CDR3 coding sequence is TGCGCCAGCAGCTTGAGCGGGAGCCTTCACAATGAGCAGTTCTTC.

In this sample, this clone turned up once. The chain has TRBV19 and TRBJ1-5; tentative D call: TRBD1 (6 bases). The V end lost 10 bases, the J end lost 6 bases, and 13 bases lay between the germline ends. The germline V gene encodes CDR1 LNHDA and CDR2 SQIVND (reference sequence). The CDR3 loop spans 12 amino acids. The CDR3 DNA reads as TGTGCCACAAACAGGGAGGGTCAGCCCCAGCATTTT. This encodes CATNREGQPQHF.

This chain links TRBV27 with TRBJ2-2; a weak D match, TRBD2 (6 bases). Per the germline V gene, CDR1 is MNHEY and CDR2 is SMNVEV (reference sequence). V was shortened by 3 bases and J by 3 bases, with 14 bases between the two germline ends. The CDR3 spans 16 residues. Written as DNA, the CDR3 is TGTGCCAGCAGTTTGGCGGGGCCGGCCTACACCGGGGAGCTGTTTTTT. Translation gives CASSLAGPAYTGELFF.

This chain links TRBV25-1 with TRBJ2-4; 7 bases match TRBD2. This CDR3 comprises 11 residues. Germline lookup yields CDR1 MGHDK and CDR2 SYGVNS. Trimming at V came to 6 bases and at J to 8 bases, leaving 1 base not matched to a gene. The CDR3: CASSRGDIQYF. The CDR3 DNA reads TGTGCCAGCAGCCGGGGGGACATTCAGTACTTC. The complete variable domain, with remaining parts taken from reference TRBV25-1 and TRBJ2-4, reads EADIYQTPRYLVIGTGKKITLECSQTMGHDKMYWYQQDPGMELHLIHYSYGVNSTEKGDLSSESTVSRIRTEHFPLTLESARPSHTSQYLCASSRGDIQYFGAGTRLSVL.

The V gene is TRBV27, the J gene TRBJ1-5, with D uncertain. CDR3 length equals 14 residues. CDR1 is MNHEY and CDR2 is SMNVEV in the germline V gene (reference sequence). V was cut by 2 bases and J by 7 bases, with 12 bases left in between. The CDR3 is CASSLTRGGQPQHF. CDR3 nucleotides: TGTGCCAGCAGTTTAACGCGGGGTGGACAGCCCCAGCATTTT.

The chain uses TRBV29-1 and TRBJ1-1, with a weak D call TRBD1 (6 bases). The CDR3 has 13 amino acids. The germline CDR1 and CDR2 sequences are SQVTM and ANQGSEA. Trimming left V 7 bases short and J 1 base short, with 13 bases between. CDR3 nucleotide sequence: TGCAGCGGGGGACACGGAGGGAACACTGAAGCTTTCTTT. Translating gives CSGGHGGNTEAFF.

Concerning this clone: At one end, the junction sequence differs from germline, possibly due to a read error. This chain links TRBV5-1 with TRBJ2-2, with 9 bases aligning to TRBD2. The germline V gene has CDR1 SGHRS and CDR2 YFSETQ. The CDR3 has 17 residues. The CDR3 DNA sequence: TGTGCCAGCAGCCCGGCACTAGCGGGCGGGAACACCGGGGAGCTGTTTTTT. It yields the protein CASSPALAGGNTGELFF.

The chain joins TRBV6-5 to TRBJ1-6; D is undetermined. CDR3 length: 14 residues. The germline V and J ends were trimmed by 2 bases and 10 bases, with 12 bases remaining between them. Germline lookup yields CDR1 MNHEY and CDR2 SVGAGI. The DNA for the CDR3 is TGTGCCAGCAGTTACCGAGGGCAAGAATCACCCCTCCACTTT. It translates to CASSYRGQESPLHF.

This clone occurred once. The chain carries TRBV4-2 and TRBJ1-3; 9 bases are a match to TRBD1. Germline V gene sequence: CDR1 LGHNA, CDR2 YNFKEQ. CDR3 size: 17 residues. Unmatched junction bases numbered 7, after V lost 0 bases and J lost 4 bases. This chain's CDR3 is CASSQDRRDRVGNTIYF. The CDR3 DNA sequence: TGTGCCAGCAGCCAAGATCGCAGGGACAGGGTAGGAAACACCATATATTTT.

The chain employs TRBV6-2 or TRBV6-3 and TRBJ2-7; 12 nucleotides align to TRBD2. V shed 0 bases, J shed 2 bases, and the junction held 2 bases outside the gene matches. Germline-derived CDR1 and CDR2 are MNHEY and SVGEGT. The CDR3 is made up of 16 amino acids. CDR3 nucleotides: TGTGCCAGCAGTTACTCGTCTAGCGGGAGGGCCTACGAGCAGTACTTC. It is translated as CASSYSSSGRAYEQYF.

V usage is TRBV5-1 and J usage is TRBJ1-4, with 7 nucleotides matching TRBD1. CDR1 is SGHRS, CDR2 YFSETQ, per germline. The CDR3 contains 19 residues. V was clipped by 3 bases and J by 6 bases; unmatched bases: 20. Written as DNA, the CDR3 is TGCGCCAGCAGCTGGCCCCGGGACAGTGATACGAAGGGGTATGAAAAACTGTTTTTT. Its protein product is CASSWPRDSDTKGYEKLFF.

This clone was counted a single time. The V call is TRBV7-2, the J call TRBJ2-5; D is perhaps TRBD2 (5 bases). The V gene's germline CDR1 is SGHTA and CDR2 FQGNSA. Trimming removed 4 bases from V and 3 bases from J, with 15 bases in between. CDR3 length: 15 amino acids. The CDR3 sequence: CASSSDGRAEETQYF. CDR3 bases: TGTGCCAGCAGCTCCGACGGGCGGGCCGAAGAGACCCAGTACTTC. Variable domain in full (rest from reference TRBV7-2 and TRBJ2-5): GAGVSQSPSNKVTEKGKDVELRCDPISGHTALYWYRQSLGQGLEFLIYFQGNSAPDKSGLPSDRFSAERTGGSVSTLTIQRTQQEDSAVYLCASSSDGRAEETQYFGPGTRLLVL.

In the case of this clone: The junction differs from germline at one of its ends, possibly a read error. The chain uses TRBV19 and TRBJ1-2; TRBD1 agrees at 8 bases. The length of the CDR3 is 14 residues. Germline CDR1 LNHDA, CDR2 SQIVND (reference sequence). The CDR3 nucleotides are TGTGCCAGCAGTAACAAGGACAGGGTCTATGGCTACACCTTC. Protein: CASSNKDRVYGYTF.

The chain recombines TRBV18 with TRBJ1-1; D may be TRBD1 (5 bases). CDR3 length: 16 amino acids. Deletions cut 0 bases from V and 2 bases from J, with 13 bases between. The V gene's germline CDR1 is KGHSH and CDR2 LQKENI. In DNA form, the CDR3 reads TGTGCCAGCTCACCACCGTTCGGACAATCTAACACTGAAGCTTTCTTT. Protein product: CASSPPFGQSNTEAFF.

The CDR3 here is CASNKDGMIGYTF. The CDR3 DNA follows: TGTGCCAGCAACAAGGACGGGATGATCGGCTACACCTTC. The genes are TRBV12-3 or TRBV12-4 and TRBJ1-2; D unclear. V was cut by 7 bases and J by 8 bases, with 17 bases left in between. CDR3 length equals 13 residues.

The J gene is TRBJ2-1, the V gene TRBV28, with D perhaps matching TRBD2 (5 bases). Trimming took off 6 bases at V and 3 bases at J, with 9 bases between the two ends. This CDR3 has 13 residues. Germline values: CDR1 MDHEN, CDR2 SYDVKM. The CDR3 region has the DNA TGTGCCAGCAGACCCAGCGGCTACAATGAGCAGTTCTTC. It encodes CASRPSGYNEQFF.

J is TRBJ2-7 and V is TRBV27; 8 bases are a match to TRBD1. Trimming at V came to 6 bases and at J to 3 bases, leaving 7 bases not matched to a gene. The CDR3 consists of 14 residues. Looked up from germline, CDR1 is MNHEY and CDR2 is SMNVEV (reference sequence). The CDR3 loop reads CASRTLGQGYEQYF. The CDR3 DNA reads TGTGCCAGCAGAACCCTTGGACAGGGCTACGAGCAGTACTTC.

This clone turned up a few times. This chain links TRBV30 with TRBJ1-6; the D is unclear. This CDR3 region has 15 residues. The germline gives CDR1 GTSNPN, CDR2 SVGIG (reference sequence). V was shortened by 3 bases and J by 2 bases, with 11 bases between the two germline ends. The CDR3 loop is CAWSRTGTYNSPLHF. CDR3 bases: TGTGCCTGGAGCCGGACCGGGACCTATAATTCACCCCTCCACTTT.

The genes are TRBV4-3 and TRBJ2-5; D ambiguous. CDR3 length equals 14 residues. Germline V gene lookup returns CDR1 LGHNA and CDR2 YSLEER. With 0 bases removed from V and 5 bases from J, the gap between germline ends came to 10 bases. CDR3 loop: CASSQDQARETQYF. In DNA form, the CDR3 reads TGCGCCAGCAGCCAAGACCAGGCCCGGGAGACCCAGTACTTC.

This clone showed up just once. The DNA for the CDR3 is TGTGCCAGCAGCCAAGATGCGGCGAACACTGAAGCTTTCTTT. Translating gives CASSQDAANTEAFF. V and J are TRBV3-1 (or the pseudogene TRBV3-2) and TRBJ1-1; D remains unclear. This CDR3 contains 14 residues. Germline-derived CDR1 and CDR2 are LGHDT and YNNKEL (reference sequence). Trimming pared 0 bases from V and 1 base from J, leaving 6 bases between.

The gene calls are TRBV6-1 and TRBJ2-1; 7 bases map to TRBD2. The CDR3 totals 15 residues. V gave up 2 bases and J gave up 4 bases; unmatched junction bases: 5. Germline assignment: CDR1 MNHNS and CDR2 SASEGT. The DNA for the CDR3 is TGTGCCAGCAGTGAACTAGCGGCACTATACAATGAGCAGTTCTTC. Its translation is CASSELAALYNEQFF.

The rearrangement links TRBV19 to TRBJ1-5; 8 nucleotides match TRBD1. CDR1 is LNHDA and CDR2 is SQIVND in the germline V gene (reference sequence). V lost 4 bases and J lost 3; bases outside the gene matches: 8. This CDR3 has 16 amino acids. The CDR3 sequence: CASSKDRVLDNQPQHF. CDR3 nucleotide sequence: TGTGCCAGTAGTAAGGACAGGGTACTCGACAATCAGCCCCAGCATTTT.

This chain joins TRBV19 and TRBJ2-2; D perhaps matches TRBD2 (6 bases). The V and J ends lost 1 base and 7 bases respectively, with 10 bases between them. The germline gives CDR1 LNHDA, CDR2 SQIVND (reference sequence). The CDR3 loop spans 14 amino acids. The CDR3 sequence is CASSIGGVGGELFF. The CDR3 bases are TGTGCCAGTAGTATAGGCGGGGTTGGCGGGGAGCTGTTTTTT.

J is TRBJ2-1 and V is TRBV5-6, with 8 bases fitting TRBD2. This CDR3 contains 17 residues. The germline CDR1 and CDR2 sequences are SGHDT and YYEEEE. J was trimmed by 2 bases and V by 1 base; bases with no gene match: 8. The chain's CDR3 is CASSLIPAGVAYNEQFF. The CDR3 DNA is TGTGCCAGCAGCTTGATTCCAGCGGGAGTTGCCTACAATGAGCAGTTCTTC.